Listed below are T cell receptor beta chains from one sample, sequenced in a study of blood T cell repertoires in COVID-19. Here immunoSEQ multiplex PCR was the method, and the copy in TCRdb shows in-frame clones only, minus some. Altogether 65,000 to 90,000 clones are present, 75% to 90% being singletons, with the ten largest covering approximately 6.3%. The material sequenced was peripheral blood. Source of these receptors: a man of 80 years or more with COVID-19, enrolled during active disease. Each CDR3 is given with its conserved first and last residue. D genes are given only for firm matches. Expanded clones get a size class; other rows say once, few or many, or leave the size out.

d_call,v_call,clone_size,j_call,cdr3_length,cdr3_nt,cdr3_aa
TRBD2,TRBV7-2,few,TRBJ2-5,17,TGTGCCAGCAGCTTAGCGCGGGGGGGTTGGTACCAAGAGACCCAGTACTTC,CASSLARGGWYQETQYF
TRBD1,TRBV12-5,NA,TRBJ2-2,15,TGTGCTAGTGGAAAGGGACAGGGAAACACCGGGGAGCTGTTTTTT,CASGKGQGNTGELFF
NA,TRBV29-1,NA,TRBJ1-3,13,TGCAGCGCGTCAGGCGGGCCTGGAAACACCATATATTTT,CSASGGPGNTIYF
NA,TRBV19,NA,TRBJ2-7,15,TGTGCCAGTAGTATCGGCTACTCTAGGGGTTACGAGCAGTACTTC,CASSIGYSRGYEQYF
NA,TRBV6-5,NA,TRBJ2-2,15,TGTGCCAGCAGAGACTCCACTTGGAACACCGGGGAGCTGTTTTTT,CASRDSTWNTGELFF
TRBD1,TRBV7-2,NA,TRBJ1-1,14,TGTGCCAGCAGCCTAACAGGGGTTAACACTGAAGCTTTCTTT,CASSLTGVNTEAFF
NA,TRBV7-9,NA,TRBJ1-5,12,TGTGCCAGCAGCCCAGGGGATCAGCCCCAGCATTTT,CASSPGDQPQHF
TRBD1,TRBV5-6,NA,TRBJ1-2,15,TGTGCCAGCAGTCCAGACAGGGCCAGCTCCTATGGCTACACCTTC,CASSPDRASSYGYTF
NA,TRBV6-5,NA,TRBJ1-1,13,TGTGCCACTCCTAGGACAGTTGAGACTGAAGCTTTCTTT,CATPRTVETEAFF
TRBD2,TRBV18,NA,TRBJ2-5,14,TGTGCCAGCTCACCCGGACTAGGAGAAGAGACCCAGTACTTC,CASSPGLGEETQYF
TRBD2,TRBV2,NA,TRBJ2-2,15,TGTGCCAGCACAATGGCGGGGGTTAACACCGGGGAGCTGTTTTTT,CASTMAGVNTGELFF
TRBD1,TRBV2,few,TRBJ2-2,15,TGTGCCAGCAGTGACCGGGACAGGAGCCTCGGGGAGCTGTTTTTT,CASSDRDRSLGELFF
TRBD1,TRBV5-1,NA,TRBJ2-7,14,TGCGCCAGCAGCCCCGGGACAGGGTCCTACGAGCAGTACTTC,CASSPGTGSYEQYF
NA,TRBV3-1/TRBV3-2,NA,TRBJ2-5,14,TGTGCCAGCAGCCCCAGGGGCGTTGAAGAGACCCAGTACTTC,CASSPRGVEETQYF
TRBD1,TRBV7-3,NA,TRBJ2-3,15,TGTGCCAGCAGCTTAGGTCGAGGGGGCCCAGATACGCAGTATTTT,CASSLGRGGPDTQYF
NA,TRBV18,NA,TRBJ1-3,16,TGTGCCAGCTCACCACAATCCGGACTTTCTGGAAACACCATATATTTT,CASSPQSGLSGNTIYF
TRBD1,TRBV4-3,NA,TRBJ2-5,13,TGCGCCAGCAGCCAAGGGACAGGAGAGACCCAGTACTTC,CASSQGTGETQYF
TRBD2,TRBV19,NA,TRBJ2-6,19,TGTGCCAGTAGTATAGATTTGGCGGGGGGGCCTCATGGGGCCAACGTCCTGACTTTC,CASSIDLAGGPHGANVLTF
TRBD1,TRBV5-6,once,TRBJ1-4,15,TGTGCCAGCAGCTTGTGGGACAGGGGCGGTGAAAAACTGTTTTTT,CASSLWDRGGEKLFF
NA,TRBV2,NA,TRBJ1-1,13,TGTGCCAGCGATTTCTACCTAAACACTGAAGCTTTCTTT,CASDFYLNTEAFF
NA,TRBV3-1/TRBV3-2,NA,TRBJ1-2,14,TGTGCCAGCAGCCAAGACGCCAGGCTCTATGGCTACACCTTC,CASSQDARLYGYTF
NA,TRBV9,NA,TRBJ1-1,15,TGTGCCAGCAGCGGGTCTAGCCCCCCAAACACTGAAGCTTTCTTT,CASSGSSPPNTEAFF
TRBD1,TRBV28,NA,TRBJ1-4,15,TGTGCCAGCAGGCGGACAGGGGGCGGCGATGAAAAACTGTTTTTT,CASRRTGGGDEKLFF
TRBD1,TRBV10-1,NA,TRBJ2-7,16,TGCGCCAGCAGTTCTAGGGGACAGGGGGTTTCCTACGAGCAGTACTTC,CASSSRGQGVSYEQYF
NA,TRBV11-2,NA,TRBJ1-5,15,TGTGCCAGCAGCCGCGACGGGGACTCGGGTCAGCCCCAGCATTTT,CASSRDGDSGQPQHF
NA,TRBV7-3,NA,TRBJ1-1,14,TGTGCCAGCAGCGAAGGACAGTCTAACACTGAAGCTTTCTTT,CASSEGQSNTEAFF
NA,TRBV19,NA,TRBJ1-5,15,TGTGCCAGTAGTATAGTGAAACAGGGTAATCAGCCCCAGCATTTT,CASSIVKQGNQPQHF
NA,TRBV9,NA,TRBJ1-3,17,TGTGCCAGCAGCGTAGGGGCCGGGACACCCTCTGGAAACACCATATATTTT,CASSVGAGTPSGNTIYF
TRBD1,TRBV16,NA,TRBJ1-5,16,TGTGCCAGCAGCCAATCGCTTGGACAGGGAGGAAGGCCCCAGCATTTT,CASSQSLGQGGRPQHF
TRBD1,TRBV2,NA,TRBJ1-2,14,TGTGCCAGCAGCTGGGGACAGACTAACTATGGCTACACCTTC,CASSWGQTNYGYTF
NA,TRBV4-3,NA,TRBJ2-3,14,TGCGCCAGCAGCCAAGGTGACGGGTCAGATACGCAGTATTTT,CASSQGDGSDTQYF
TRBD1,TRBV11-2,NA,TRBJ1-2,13,TGTGCCAGCAGCCGGGACAGCAACTATGGCTACACCTTC,CASSRDSNYGYTF
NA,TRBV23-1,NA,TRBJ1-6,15,TGCGCCAGCGGCTTTGTGGGGGGTAACAATTCACCCCTCCACTTT,CASGFVGGNNSPLHF
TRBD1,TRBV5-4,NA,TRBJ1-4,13,TGTGCCAGCAGCTCCGGGACAGATGAAAAACTGTTTTTT,CASSSGTDEKLFF
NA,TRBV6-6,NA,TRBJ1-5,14,TGTGCCAGCAGCCTTTTTGGGGGGAATCAGCCCCAGCATTTT,CASSLFGGNQPQHF
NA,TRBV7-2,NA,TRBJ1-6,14,TGTGCCAGCAGCCCCGGAGGGATTAATTCACCCCTCCACTTT,CASSPGGINSPLHF
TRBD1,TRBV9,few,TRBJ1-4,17,TGTGCCAGCAGCGTAGCCGCCCACAGGGGGTCTAATGAAAAACTGTTTTTT,CASSVAAHRGSNEKLFF
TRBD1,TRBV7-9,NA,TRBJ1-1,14,TGTGCCAGCAGCGCGGACAGGCTGAACACTGAAGCTTTCTTT,CASSADRLNTEAFF
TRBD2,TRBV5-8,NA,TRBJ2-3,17,TGTGCCAGCAGCCTGGGGGGTAGCGGGGATAGCACAGATACGCAGTATTTT,CASSLGGSGDSTDTQYF
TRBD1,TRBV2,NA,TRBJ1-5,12,TGTGCCAGCAGTCAGGGGGCTCAGCCCCAGCATTTT,CASSQGAQPQHF
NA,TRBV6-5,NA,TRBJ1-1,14,TGTGCCAGCAGCTTCTCGGAGGGGAACACTGAAGCTTTCTTT,CASSFSEGNTEAFF
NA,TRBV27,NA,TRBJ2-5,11,TGTGCCAGCAGTATGAATAGGACCCAGTACTTC,CASSMNRTQYF
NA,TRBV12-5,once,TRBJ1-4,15,TGTGCTAGTGGTCGTCGGGTCATTCCGGGTGAAAAACTGTTTTTT,CASGRRVIPGEKLFF
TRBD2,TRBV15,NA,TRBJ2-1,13,TGTGCCACCAGCAGAGACAGCGGGGGACAGCAGTTCTTC,CATSRDSGGQQFF
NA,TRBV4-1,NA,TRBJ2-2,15,TGCGCCAGCAGCCAGAATTTGCTTGCGACCGGGGAGCTGTTTTTT,CASSQNLLATGELFF
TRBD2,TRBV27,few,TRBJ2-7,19,TGTGCCAGCAGTTTATCGGGTTCTCTTTGGACTAGGAGCTCCTACGAGCAGTACTTC,CASSLSGSLWTRSSYEQYF
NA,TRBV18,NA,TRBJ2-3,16,TGTGCCAGCTCACCCAGCAGGTACACTAGCACAGATACGCAGTATTTT,CASSPSRYTSTDTQYF
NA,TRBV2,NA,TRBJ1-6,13,TGTGCCAGCAAGGGCAGGGTTAATTCACCCCTCCACTTT,CASKGRVNSPLHF
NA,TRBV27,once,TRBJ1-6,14,TGTGCCAGCAGTTTATGGGGAGACAATTCACCCCTCCACTTT,CASSLWGDNSPLHF
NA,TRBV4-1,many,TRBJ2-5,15,TGCGCCAGCAGCCAAGAAGGCAGGGTAACGGAGACCCAGTACTTC,CASSQEGRVTETQYF
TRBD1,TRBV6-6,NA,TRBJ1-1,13,TGTGCCAGCAGTTACTCGGCAGGGGGTGAAGCTTTCTTT,CASSYSAGGEAFF
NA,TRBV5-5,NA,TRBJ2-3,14,TGTGCCAGCACGGGGGGCCGAAGCACAGATACGCAGTATTTT,CASTGGRSTDTQYF
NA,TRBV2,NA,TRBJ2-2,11,TGTGCCAGCAGGAGCACCGGGGAGCTGTTTTTT,CASRSTGELFF